Included here is one T cell receptor (beta chain) sequence, with context. In the source study's methods: How many nucleated cells were present was estimated from reference gene primer amplification. TCRdb's table, derived via immunoSEQ multiplex PCR, lists solely in-frame clones and lacks some. V, J and clone size derive from that table, while D and trimming were established from the DNA sequence. The sample lists under 50,000 clones; nearly 70% were seen once. The data derive from a study of blood T cell repertoires in COVID-19. CDR1 SGHVS and CDR2 FQNEAQ come from the germline V gene. J gave up 8 bases and V 5 bases, and 7 bases lay outside the gene matches. The CDR3 is made up of 14 amino acids.

J is TRBJ1-2 and V is TRBV7-8; TRBD1 matches at 11 bases. Sequenced input: peripheral blood. The receptor's source is a man older than 75 with acute or convalescent COVID-19. CDR3 sequence (DNA): TGTGCCAGCAGCCCCGGACAGGGGGCGCTGGGCTACACCTTC. It codes for CASSPGQGALGYTF. Full variable domain (remainder filled in from reference TRBV7-8 and TRBJ1-2): GAGVSQSPRYKVAKRGQDVALRCDPISGHVSLFWYQQALGQGPEFLTYFQNEAQLDKSGLPSDRFFAERPEGSVSTLKIQRTQQEDSAVYLCASSPGQGALGYTFGSGTRLTVV.